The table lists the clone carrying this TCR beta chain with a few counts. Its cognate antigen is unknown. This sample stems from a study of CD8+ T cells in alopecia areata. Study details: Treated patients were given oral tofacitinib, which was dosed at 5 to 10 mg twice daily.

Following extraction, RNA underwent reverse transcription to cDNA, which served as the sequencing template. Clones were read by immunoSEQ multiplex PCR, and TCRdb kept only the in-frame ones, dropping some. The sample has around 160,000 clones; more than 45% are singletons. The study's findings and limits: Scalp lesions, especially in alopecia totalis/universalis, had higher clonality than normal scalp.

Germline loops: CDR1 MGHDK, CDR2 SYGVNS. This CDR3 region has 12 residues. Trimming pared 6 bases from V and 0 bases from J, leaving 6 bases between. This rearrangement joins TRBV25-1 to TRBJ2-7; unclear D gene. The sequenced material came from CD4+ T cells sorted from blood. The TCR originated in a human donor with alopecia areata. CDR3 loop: CASSLDSYEQYF. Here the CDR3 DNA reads TGTGCCAGCAGCCTGGACTCCTACGAGCAGTACTTC.